A selection of T cell receptor beta chains follows, all from one sample in a study of blood T cell repertoires in COVID-19. Profiled with immunoSEQ multiplex PCR; TCRdb holds only in-frame clones, not every one. The sample records 60,000 to 70,000 clones, roughly three quarters being singletons. Sample: peripheral blood. All receptors come from a woman in her 70s with acute or convalescent COVID-19. The conserved cysteine and the conserved F or W are not part of the CDR3 here. The order of the fields is clone size, V gene, CDR3 protein. Not every row has a clone size; where given, it reads once, few, many or a size class.

- TRBV9 ASSSGQGDYGYT
- TRBV5-1 ASSLGAGGGFSTEAF
- TRBV4-2 ASSQMDRGFQGYT
- TRBV19 ASSALFREETQY
- TRBV10-3 AIRSRVDDTQY
- TRBV9 ASSAKRSLSETQY
- TRBV6-2/TRBV6-3 ASSFRTGDITDTQY
- TRBV3-1/TRBV3-2 ASTDGQGLANTGELF
- TRBV6-1 ASSVTSGGARREQY
- TRBV25-1 ASSQGRQGAGEKLF
once TRBV3-1/TRBV3-2 ASSQPSLAGAVTDTQY
- TRBV24-1 ATNGEKLF
- TRBV5-5 ASSYGQGSEQF
- TRBV4-1 ASSQDWGGGAYNEQF
- TRBV5-5 ASSSSEGRNTEAF
- TRBV2 ASIELTDTQY
- TRBV5-1 ASSPGQLNYGYT
- TRBV2 ASSGGALAGELF
- TRBV28 ASTYLRTQY
- TRBV6-2/TRBV6-3 ASSYSRRGDGYGYT
- TRBV5-1 ASSLVGGQGRDTQY
- TRBV21-1 ASSKDGPRATEAF
- TRBV5-1 ASSLEGMNTEAF
- TRBV7-9 ASSLGRGGSYEQY
- TRBV18 ASSPGTGQINTEAF
- TRBV5-1 ASSSGGTTNEKLF
- TRBV19 ASSIWGGYGYT
- TRBV28 ASRPRGKTDTQY
many TRBV21-1 ASSKPSGGRETQY
- TRBV7-2 ASSLGGITDTQY
- TRBV19 ASSPQGTSGPYNEQF
- TRBV19 ASSLTQGTEQF